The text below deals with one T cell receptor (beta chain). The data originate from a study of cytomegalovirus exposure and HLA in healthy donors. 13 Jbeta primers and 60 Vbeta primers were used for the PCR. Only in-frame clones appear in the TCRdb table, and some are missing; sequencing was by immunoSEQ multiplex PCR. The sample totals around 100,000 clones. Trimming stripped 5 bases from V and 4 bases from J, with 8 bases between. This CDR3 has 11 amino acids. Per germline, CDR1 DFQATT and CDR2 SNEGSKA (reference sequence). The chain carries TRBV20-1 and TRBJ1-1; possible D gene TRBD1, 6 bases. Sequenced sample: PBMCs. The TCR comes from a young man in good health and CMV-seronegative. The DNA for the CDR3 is TGCAGTGCTTACAGGGTCACTGAAGCTTTCTTT. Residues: CSAYRVTEAFF.